Below are 8 T cell receptor beta chains sequenced from a single sample in a study of T cell responses to AZD1222 COVID-19 vaccine. The repertoire was sequenced with immunoSEQ multiplex PCR; TCRdb's copy has only in-frame clones and lacks some. Counted here are fewer than 130,000 clones, about nine tenths occurring once; the ten biggest clones make up 2% to 2.5%. Specimen: peripheral blood, collected 28 days after the second AZD1222 dose. The source of these receptors is an adult who received the AZD1222 COVID-19 vaccine.

The rearrangement joins TRBV7-9 to TRBJ1-1, with a tentative D call TRBD1 (6 bases). The CDR3 length is 13 residues. V was shortened by 5 bases and J by 5 bases, with 12 bases between the two germline ends. Germline CDR1 and CDR2: SEHNR and FQNEAQ (reference sequence). Here the CDR3 DNA reads TGTGCCAGCAGCCGACAGGACCGGACTGAAGCTTTCTTT. The encoded protein is CASSRQDRTEAFF.

The chain carries TRBV6-5 and TRBJ1-5; 7 bases agree with TRBD1. Germline loops: CDR1 MNHEY, CDR2 SVGAGI. Trimming at V came to 6 bases and at J to 4 bases, leaving 3 bases not matched to a gene. There are 13 residues in the CDR3. The CDR3 loop reads CASSGQENQPQHF. The CDR3 DNA is TGTGCCAGCAGCGGACAGGAGAATCAGCCCCAGCATTTT.

Concerning this clone itself: Other DNA sequences from this sample encode an identical CDR3 as well. This rearrangement joins TRBV12-5 to TRBJ2-2; D is unresolved. Germline-derived CDR1 and CDR2 are LGHNT and FRNRAP. V was pared by 5 bases and J by 5 bases, with 9 bases between. The length of the CDR3 is 13 residues. CDR3 amino acids: CASGPGDTGELFF. The CDR3, as DNA: TGTGCTAGTGGTCCGGGCGATACCGGGGAGCTGTTTTTT.

V and J are TRBV5-1 and TRBJ2-5, with D uncertain. V was trimmed by 2 bases and J by 5 bases, leaving 4 bases between them. There are 11 residues in the CDR3. Germline V gene data show CDR1 as SGHRS and CDR2 as YFSETQ. CDR3 in DNA: TGCGCCAGCAGCTTCTCGGAGACCCAGTACTTC. This gives the protein CASSFSETQYF.

The chain is built from TRBV7-3 and TRBJ2-7; maybe TRBD1 (6 bases). The CDR3 sequence is 16 residues long. V lost 2 bases, J lost 5 bases, and 19 bases lay in between. Per germline, CDR1 SGHTA and CDR2 FQGTGA. The DNA of the CDR3 is TGTGCCAGCAGCTTAGGTACAGGGCAGGGAAACGACGAGCAGTACTTC. It translates to CASSLGTGQGNDEQYF.

The DNA for the CDR3 is TGTGCCAGCTCACCGTCTCGGAGCGGGGGAATCTACGAGCAGTACTTC. Its translation is CASSPSRSGGIYEQYF. The chain carries TRBV18 and TRBJ2-7; 8 nucleotides match TRBD2. This CDR3 region has 16 residues. Germline CDR1 and CDR2: KGHSH and LQKENI. V shed 3 bases, J shed 3 bases, and the junction held 10 bases outside the gene matches.

The rearrangement uses TRBV15 and TRBJ1-5, with no clear D. The CDR3 is made up of 16 amino acids. The V end was cut by 0 bases, the J end by 0 bases, with 9 bases between. Germline V gives CDR1 LNHNV, CDR2 YYDKDF (reference sequence). This CDR3 reads CATSRDTGYSNQPQHF. The CDR3 DNA reads as TGTGCCACCAGCAGAGATACCGGTTATAGCAATCAGCCCCAGCATTTT.

This chain joins TRBV5-4 and TRBJ1-6, with a possible D match to TRBD1 (6 bases). The V gene lost 0 bases and the J gene lost 4 bases, with 14 bases spanning the gap. The germline V gene encodes CDR1 SGHNT and CDR2 YYREEE (reference sequence). CDR3 length equals 17 residues. The CDR3 coding sequence is TGTGCCAGCAGCTTGGCCGGTCCAGGGGCGTATAATTCACCCCTCCACTTT. Residues: CASSLAGPGAYNSPLHF.